This T cell receptor (beta chain) was sequenced in a study of PD-1 blockade in classical Hodgkin lymphoma. Measured with immunoSEQ multiplex PCR; TCRdb has only the in-frame clones, and not every one. In the table there are about 30,000 clones, about four fifths of which are singletons. The time point is: cycle 4 day 1 (C4D1), after about 6 weeks of nivolumab. Following autologous stem cell transplantation, relapse occurred in every patient, and exposure to brentuximab vedotin varied. The V gene's germline CDR1 is SEHNR and CDR2 FQNEAQ (reference sequence). V lost 4 bases, J lost 7 bases, and 25 bases lay in between. The CDR3 is made up of 18 amino acids.

The input for sequencing was peripheral blood mononuclear cells (PBMCs), taken before the fourth cycle of nivolumab. The chain links TRBV7-9 to TRBJ1-4; D remains ambiguous. The receptor was derived from a human donor with classical Hodgkin lymphoma. The CDR3 region has the DNA TGTGCCAGCAGCTGGCTAGCTGGGGAAATTGCGGGAGGTGAAAAACTGTTTTTT. Translated, it gives CASSWLAGEIAGGEKLFF. Full variable domain (remainder filled in from reference TRBV7-9 and TRBJ1-4): DTGVSQNPRHKITKRGQNVTFRCDPISEHNRLYWYRQTLGQGPEFLTYFQNEAQLEKSRLLSDRFSAERPKGSFSTLEIQRTEQGDSAMYLCASSWLAGEIAGGEKLFFGSGTQLSVL.